Listed below are T cell receptor beta chains from one sample, sequenced in a study of cytomegalovirus exposure and HLA in healthy donors. Clones were sequenced by immunoSEQ multiplex PCR, and TCRdb holds only the in-frame ones, with some missing. This table has some 270,000 clones, around 86% appearing once. Sequencing used PBMCs. The origin of the receptors is a woman aged 18-35 years in good health and CMV-seronegative. CDR3s include the opening cysteine and the closing phenylalanine or tryptophan. A D gene is named only where the DNA matches it firmly. A row's size may be missing; if present it is once, few, many or a size class.

D	size	J	V	CDR3	DNA
-	-	TRBJ1-1	TRBV4-3	CASSPVRDTEAFF	TGCGCCAGCAGTCCGGTCAGGGACACTGAAGCTTTCTTT
TRBD1	-	TRBJ1-1	TRBV5-1	CASQGAGNTEAFF	TGCGCCAGTCAGGGGGCCGGGAACACTGAAGCTTTCTTT
-	-	TRBJ1-2	TRBV7-6	CASSLESGILGGYTF	TGTGCCAGCAGCTTAGAGTCCGGTATTCTGGGCGGCTACACCTTC
-	-	TRBJ1-4	TRBV5-1	CASSSTSTNEKLFF	TGCGCCAGCAGCTCAACTTCAACTAATGAAAAACTGTTTTTT
-	-	TRBJ1-1	TRBV10-3	CAINRGNTEAFF	TGTGCCATCAATCGGGGTAACACTGAAGCTTTCTTT
TRBD1	-	TRBJ1-4	TRBV5-1	CASSWRADRDEKLFF	TGCGCCAGCAGCTGGAGGGCGGACAGGGATGAAAAACTGTTTTTT
-	-	TRBJ2-7	TRBV6-5	CASSYSGLAFYEQYF	TGTGCCAGCAGTTACAGTGGACTTGCCTTCTACGAGCAGTACTTC
TRBD2	-	TRBJ2-1	TRBV7-9	CASSPHNLAGEQFF	TGTGCCAGCAGCCCACACAATCTAGCGGGAGAGCAGTTCTTC
TRBD1	few	TRBJ2-2	TRBV10-1	CASRRDRANTGELFF	TGCGCCAGCAGGAGGGACAGGGCGAACACCGGGGAGCTGTTTTTT
TRBD1	-	TRBJ2-3	TRBV11-2	CASSKGQASTDTQYF	TGTGCCAGCAGCAAAGGACAGGCTAGCACAGATACGCAGTATTTT
-	-	TRBJ1-1	TRBV25-1	CASRRAGFEAFF	TGTGCCAGCAGACGGGCAGGGTTTGAAGCTTTCTTT
TRBD1	-	TRBJ2-3	TRBV19	CASSTGQGTDTQYF	TGTGCCAGTAGTACTGGACAGGGAACAGATACGCAGTATTTT
TRBD2	-	TRBJ2-3	TRBV7-8	CASSLSGSGGQYF	TGTGCCAGCAGCTTAAGTGGTAGCGGGGGGCAGTATTTT
TRBD2	-	TRBJ2-1	TRBV27	CASSPSSGPYNEQFF	TGTGCCAGCAGCCCATCTAGCGGCCCCTACAATGAGCAGTTCTTC
-	few	TRBJ2-7	TRBV25-1	CASSVTATYEQYF	TGTGCCAGCAGTGTGACAGCTACCTACGAGCAGTACTTC
TRBD1	-	TRBJ1-1	TRBV27	CASNLGQSLRSTEAFF	TGTGCCAGCAATCTGGGACAGTCCTTAAGATCCACTGAAGCTTTCTTT
-	-	TRBJ2-7	TRBV6-5	CASSYGIQVYEQYF	TGTGCCAGCAGTTACGGAATACAGGTCTACGAGCAGTACTTC
-	once	TRBJ2-4	TRBV19	CASSKEGRQGRGIQYF	TGTGCCAGTAGTAAAGAGGGTCGTCAGGGGCGAGGCATTCAGTACTTC
-	-	TRBJ2-1	TRBV29-1	CSVIRRVNEQFF	TGCAGCGTGATCCGGAGGGTCAATGAGCAGTTCTTC
-	-	TRBJ2-7	TRBV28	CASSLLNYGTLSYEQYF	TGTGCCAGCAGTTTATTAAATTACGGGACACTCTCCTACGAGCAGTACTTC
-	-	TRBJ2-7	TRBV10-2	CAARQGPDSYEQYF	TGCGCCGCACGGCAGGGCCCCGACTCCTACGAGCAGTACTTC
TRBD1	-	TRBJ2-7	TRBV28	CASSLQQGERYSYEQYF	TGTGCCAGCAGTTTGCAGCAGGGGGAAAGATACTCCTACGAGCAGTACTTC
-	-	TRBJ2-7	TRBV5-4	CASSVWALSEQYF	TGTGCCAGCAGCGTATGGGCACTGAGCGAGCAGTACTTC
TRBD2	-	TRBJ2-7	TRBV5-6	CASSLEGGRYEQYF	TGTGCCAGCAGCTTGGAAGGCGGGAGGTACGAGCAGTACTTC
TRBD1	-	TRBJ1-1	TRBV30	CAWSPGQGLTEAFF	TGTGCCTGGAGTCCGGGACAGGGGTTGACTGAAGCTTTCTTT
TRBD2	few	TRBJ2-7	TRBV7-9	CASSPMTSGSHEQYF	TGTGCCAGCAGCCCTATGACTAGCGGGAGCCACGAGCAGTACTTC
TRBD1	-	TRBJ1-5	TRBV7-9	CASSSTTGEDDSNQPQHF	TGTGCCAGCAGCTCGACGACAGGGGAGGATGATAGCAATCAGCCCCAGCATTTT
TRBD1	-	TRBJ2-3	TRBV19	CASSLRDRGTDTQYF	TGTGCCAGTAGTCTCCGGGACAGGGGCACAGATACGCAGTATTTT
TRBD2	-	TRBJ2-7	TRBV5-4	CASSRLTSGPYEQYF	TGTGCCAGCAGCCGCCTGACTAGCGGCCCCTACGAGCAGTACTTC
TRBD1	-	TRBJ1-1	TRBV29-1	CSVEEGGTGANTEAFF	TGCAGCGTTGAAGAAGGTGGTACAGGGGCCAACACTGAAGCTTTCTTT
-	-	TRBJ2-7	TRBV4-1	CASSQVGGLPLYEQYF	TGCGCCAGCAGCCAAGTAGGAGGTCTTCCCCTCTACGAGCAGTACTTC
-	-	TRBJ2-5	TRBV12-2	CASRSGLAGGCRVSSWPYF	TGTGCAAGTCGCTCCGGACTAGCGGGTGGATGTAGAGTCAGCTCTTGGCCGTACTTC
-	-	TRBJ2-7	TRBV11-3	CASSSINSYEQYF	TGTGCCAGCAGCTCCATCAACTCCTACGAGCAGTACTTC
-	-	TRBJ2-1	TRBV2	CASRQARNEQFF	TGTGCCAGCAGGCAGGCCCGCAATGAGCAGTTCTTC
-	-	TRBJ1-2	TRBV5-1	CASSLLAPGYSYGYTF	TGCGCCAGCAGCCTCTTGGCTCCAGGGTACAGCTATGGCTACACCTTC
TRBD1	-	TRBJ1-2	TRBV4-3	CASSHSPGGNYGYTF	TGCGCCAGCAGCCATTCCCCAGGGGGCAACTATGGCTACACCTTC
-	-	TRBJ2-7	TRBV5-1	CASQGTLSYEQYF	TGCGCCAGTCAGGGGACACTCTCCTACGAGCAGTACTTC
TRBD1	-	TRBJ2-1	TRBV29-1	CSVFGTAALDNEQFF	TGCAGCGTGTTCGGGACAGCCGCTTTGGACAATGAGCAGTTCTTC
-	-	TRBJ2-5	TRBV7-2	CASSLLLTQETQYF	TGTGCCAGCAGCTTACTACTGACACAAGAGACCCAGTACTTC
-	few	TRBJ2-7	TRBV30	CAWSVGPQAYF	TGTGCCTGGAGTGTTGGTCCCCAGGCGTACTTC
TRBD1	-	TRBJ1-3	TRBV6-6	CASSKQGATGNTIYF	TGTGCCAGCAGTAAACAGGGGGCGACTGGAAACACCATATATTTT
-	-	TRBJ1-5	TRBV7-8	CASSVDRYSNQPQHF	TGTGCCAGCAGCGTGGACAGATATAGCAATCAGCCCCAGCATTTT
-	-	TRBJ1-4	TRBV30	CAWSGDPSEKLFF	TGTGCCTGGAGTGGAGATCCATCGGAAAAACTGTTTTTT
-	-	TRBJ1-5	TRBV30	CAWSGSDGNQPQHF	TGTGCCTGGAGTGGCAGCGACGGGAATCAGCCCCAGCATTTT
TRBD2	-	TRBJ2-1	TRBV10-2	CASTLAGGINEQFF	TGCGCCAGCACTTTAGCGGGGGGGATCAATGAGCAGTTCTTC
-	-	TRBJ1-1	TRBV18	CASSTGKGTEAFF	TGTGCCAGCTCAACAGGGAAAGGCACTGAAGCTTTCTTT
-	-	TRBJ1-1	TRBV10-1	CASSEGKSGFGAAFF	TGCGCCAGCAGTGAGGGAAAGTCAGGGTTTGGCGCGGCTTTCTTT
-	-	TRBJ1-1	TRBV5-4	CASSSQVSTEAFF	TGTGCCAGCAGCTCACAGGTGTCCACTGAAGCTTTCTTT
TRBD2	-	TRBJ2-1	TRBV11-2	CASSLAGGKTNEQFF	TGTGCCAGCAGCTTAGCGGGGGGTAAAACAAATGAGCAGTTCTTC
TRBD1	-	TRBJ2-7	TRBV4-1	CASSRDRVSYEQYF	TGCGCCAGCAGCCGGGACAGGGTATCCTACGAGCAGTACTTC
-	-	TRBJ1-2	TRBV28	CASSSSNRGGYTF	-